This TCR beta chain was identified in a study (dated by TCRdb to 2013 to 2016). With regard to the full study: Whether tumor-infiltrating Tregs in breast cancer are recruited from blood Tregs or converted in situ from other CD4+ T cell subsets was tested. Study-level results and caveats: The validation in the larger cohort was limited to a single TCR beta V-J rearrangement instead of whole repertoires. Among about two dozen patients, about 13% of tumor Treg TRBV12-4/TRBJ1-2 sequences were shared with naive CD4+ cells, versus under 2.1% with blood Tregs or memory cells. The TCR gene usage of tumor memory CD4+ T cells clustered together with blood and lymph node memory CD4+ cells and with lymph node naive CD4+ cells. The greatest overlap of tumor-infiltrating Treg TCR alpha and beta sequences was with tumor naive CD4+ T cells, followed next by blood naive CD4+ T cells.

This clonotype registers as medium-sized (0.01 to 0.1%) within its sample. No antigen is known for it. No base quality information exists; no much larger clone differs at one position. Between the V and J ends, shortened by 1 base and 2 bases respectively, the junction contains 11 bases. The CDR3 covers 15 residues, taking in both the cysteine and the phenylalanine. The CDR3 DNA has 45 bases and is translated from base 1. Naive CD4+ T cells were purified with the Miltenyi Naive CD4+ T Cell Isolation kit, with Tregs depleted using CD25 microbeads. In a bigger cohort of about 21 breast cancer patients, the researchers sequenced just a single TRBV12-4/TRBJ1-2 rearrangement in tumor Tregs as well as in blood Treg, naive and memory CD4+ cells. Ficoll density gradient centrifugation was used to isolate mononuclear cells from either lymph nodes or around 50 ml of peripheral blood. Sorted cell populations were confirmed by FACS to exceed 90% purity.

Receptors were amplified or captured by multiplex PCR. The sequencer was an Ion Torrent PGM. In the approximately 24-patient analysis, TRBV12-4/TRBJ1-2 clonotypes were amplified using adaptor-ligated barcode primers. For the roughly 25-patient cohort, the TRBV12-4/TRBJ1-2 amplicons were sequenced on the Ion Personal Genome Machine system. As for the authors' bioinformatics: Sequencing data were pooled across the five patients for each of nine subset-tissue groups and compared by unsupervised clustering of TCR gene usage. The Morisita-Horn index was used to calculate repertoire similarity, with shared sequences weighted according to their contribution to each repertoire. The raw public reads went through TCRdb reprocessing: fastp at Q25, MiXCR clone calling, in-frame beta chains kept. Identical CDR3 protein sequences are pooled into one entry, listed with their most common genes and DNA. For this entry, the V and J calls and clone size follow TCRdb and not the study's own pipeline. Recorded for this sample are roughly 2,900 distinct CDR3 sequences; approximately 4.8% of them occurred a single time. Together, the top ten hold less than 14% of the sample.

Source material: naive CD4+ T cells sorted from blood. The cell subset or site tag for this specimen amounts to: naive CD4+ T cells, CD4+CD45RA+CD25-. The V and J segments used are TRBV12-3 or TRBV12-4 and TRBJ1-2; there is no confident call for the D gene. The receptor was isolated from a female donor with breast cancer. CDR3 reads: CASSLDRRGNYGYTF. The nucleotide sequence reads as follows: TGTGCCAGCAGTTTAGATCGTCGAGGGAACTATGGCTACACCTTC.